This is a list of T cell receptor beta chains from one sample in a study of T-cell memory formation after mild COVID-19. MiXCR, run by TCRdb on the 5' RACE reads, gives a single entry per CDR3 protein. Among hundreds of thousands of distinct CDR3 sequences listed, approximately 23% were seen once. Sequenced: PBMCs or a T cell subset sorted from them (not recorded which). These receptors all stem from an adult woman who had mild COVID-19 (a few samples of this study predate the infection). Cell type and time point are not known. CDR3s include the opening cysteine and the closing phenylalanine or tryptophan. D genes are given only for firm matches. Part of the rows lack a size; the others show once, few, many or a class for expanded clones.

V: TRBV7-6; size: few; D: TRBD1; J: TRBJ2-3; DNA: TGTGCCAGCAGCCAAACGGGACAGGGTCCAGATACGCAGTATTTT; CDR3: CASSQTGQGPDTQYF
V: TRBV7-3; size: few; D: TRBD2; J: TRBJ2-5; DNA: TGTGCCAGCAGCTTAGGGAGCGGGGGAGGCGAGACCCAGTACTTC; CDR3: CASSLGSGGGETQYF
V: TRBV29-1; size: -; D: -; J: TRBJ1-2; DNA: TGCAGCGTTTGGGGGGGAAACTATGGCTACACCTTC; CDR3: CSVWGGNYGYTF
V: TRBV9; size: once; D: TRBD1; J: TRBJ2-6; DNA: TGTGCCAGCAGCTCCTCAGACAGGGTGATCTCTGGGGCCAACGTCCTGACTTTC; CDR3: CASSSSDRVISGANVLTF
V: TRBV6-4; size: -; D: -; J: TRBJ1-5; DNA: TGTGCCAGCAGTGACTTCGTAGGTCAGCCCCAGCATTTT; CDR3: CASSDFVGQPQHF
V: TRBV4-2; size: few; D: -; J: TRBJ1-1; DNA: TGTGCCAGCAGCCCGGATCGGGACGGGGGTGGATCTGAAGCTTTCTTT; CDR3: CASSPDRDGGGSEAFF
V: TRBV7-2; size: few; D: TRBD1; J: TRBJ2-1; DNA: TGTGCCAGCAGCCCAGACAGGGGCAGAAATGAGCAGTTCTTC; CDR3: CASSPDRGRNEQFF
V: TRBV12-3/TRBV12-4; size: -; D: TRBD2; J: TRBJ2-3; DNA: TGTGCCAGCAGCTCCGCAGGGACTAGCGGGTGGGTTACGCAGTATTTT; CDR3: CASSSAGTSGWVTQYF
V: TRBV7-6; size: medium-sized; D: TRBD1; J: TRBJ2-7; DNA: TGTGCCAGCAGCTTCGGGACAGGGCTAACCTACGAGCAGTACTTC; CDR3: CASSFGTGLTYEQYF
V: TRBV6-1; size: few; D: TRBD1; J: TRBJ2-7; DNA: TGTGCCAGCAGTGAAGCGATCGGGACAGGGTCCTACGAGCAGTACTTC; CDR3: CASSEAIGTGSYEQYF
V: TRBV5-1; size: many; D: -; J: TRBJ2-7; DNA: TGCGCCAGCAGCTTGGCTGGACAGTTCTCCTACGAGCAGTACTTC; CDR3: CASSLAGQFSYEQYF
V: TRBV6-2/TRBV6-3; size: -; D: -; J: TRBJ2-7; DNA: TGTGCCAGCAGTTACCCCCTGTCGGGAGTGTCGCACGAGCAGTACTTC; CDR3: CASSYPLSGVSHEQYF